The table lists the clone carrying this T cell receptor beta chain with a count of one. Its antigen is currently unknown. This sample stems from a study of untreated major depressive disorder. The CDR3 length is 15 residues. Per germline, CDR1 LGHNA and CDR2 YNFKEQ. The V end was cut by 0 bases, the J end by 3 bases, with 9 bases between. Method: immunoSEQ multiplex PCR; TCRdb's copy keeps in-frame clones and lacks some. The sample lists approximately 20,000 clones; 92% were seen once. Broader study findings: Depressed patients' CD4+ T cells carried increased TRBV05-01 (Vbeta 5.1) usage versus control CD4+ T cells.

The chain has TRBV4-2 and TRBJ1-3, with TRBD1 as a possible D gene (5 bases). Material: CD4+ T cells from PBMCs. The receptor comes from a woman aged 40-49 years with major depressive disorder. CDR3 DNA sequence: TGTGCCAGCAGCCAAGAGATGCAGGGTGGAAACACCATATATTTT. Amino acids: CASSQEMQGGNTIYF.